Presented here are 5 T cell receptor beta chains from one specimen sequenced in a study of OX40 agonist ivuxolimab in advanced cancers. This table comes from immunoSEQ multiplex PCR, and its TCRdb copy is limited to in-frame clones, with some not included. The table lists 11,000 or so clones, 85% to 90% of them singletons. The sequenced sample was CD4+ or CD8+ T cells sorted from blood, obtained in a trial of the OX40 agonist ivuxolimab. Receptors originate from an adult with an advanced solid tumor such as melanoma, head and neck, liver or kidney cancer.

The CDR3 sequence is CASSIILVQETQYF. The CDR3 nucleotides read TGTGCCAGTAGTATTATTCTAGTTCAGGAGACCCAGTACTTC. The V and J genes are TRBV19 and TRBJ2-5; D is unresolved. This CDR3 contains 14 residues. Germline lookup yields CDR1 LNHDA and CDR2 SQIVND (reference sequence). V dropped 3 bases and J dropped 5 bases, with 13 bases sitting between them. Full variable domain (rest looked up from reference TRBV19 and TRBJ2-5): DGGITQSPKYLFRKEGQNVTLSCEQNLNHDAMYWYRQDPGQGLRLIYYSQIVNDFQKGDIAEGYSVSREKKESFPLTVTSAQKNPTAFYLCASSIILVQETQYFGPGTRLLVL.

The J gene is TRBJ2-5, the V gene TRBV25-1; D may correspond to TRBD1 or TRBD2 (5 bases each). Between the trimmed V and J ends, which lost 2 bases and 7 bases, there was a span of 5 bases. The CDR3 covers 11 residues. Germline lookup yields CDR1 MGHDK and CDR2 SYGVNS. Here the CDR3 reads CASSEGGTQYF. The CDR3 DNA reads as TGTGCCAGCAGTGAAGGGGGGACCCAGTACTTC.

J is TRBJ1-3 and V is TRBV9; unclear D gene. With 1 base removed from V and 0 bases from J, the gap between germline ends came to 11 bases. Germline V lookup: CDR1 SGDLS, CDR2 YYNGEE. This CDR3 has 16 amino acids. Here the CDR3 reads CASSVWQADSGNTIYF. The CDR3 coding sequence is TGTGCCAGCAGCGTATGGCAGGCAGACTCTGGAAACACCATATATTTT.

The chain carries TRBV7-8 and TRBJ2-5; D possibly matches TRBD1 or TRBD2 (5 bases each). The end of the DNA is better explained by TRBJ2-7, so the J call may be wrong. Germline CDR1 reads SGHVS; CDR2 reads FQNEAQ. The CDR3 spans 16 residues. CDR3 in amino acids: CASSSAVAGTFYEQYF. For the CDR3, the DNA is TGTGCCAGCAGCTCCGCTGTGGCAGGGACCTTCTACGAGCAGTACTTC.

The chain joins TRBV11-3 to TRBJ2-1; 9 bases align to TRBD2. The CDR3 consists of 15 residues. Looked up from germline, CDR1 is SGHNT and CDR2 is YENEEA. Germline trimming cut 3 bases from V and 7 bases from J; bases unmatched to any gene: 7. This CDR3 is CASSFRVAGVNEQFF. The CDR3 nucleotides are TGTGCCAGCAGCTTCCGGGTAGCGGGAGTTAATGAGCAGTTCTTC. Full variable domain (missing parts from reference TRBV11-3 and TRBJ2-1): EAGVVQSPRYKIIEKKQPVAFWCNPISGHNTLYWYLQNLGQGPELLIRYENEEAVDDSQLPKDRFSAERLKGVDSTLKIQPAELGDSAVYLCASSFRVAGVNEQFFGPGTRLTVL.